The entry below gives a single TCR beta chain sequence along with its context. This clone was seen at least ten times. Its antigen is unknown. One base away there is no much larger clone; base qualities are not given. Based on the germline V gene, the CDR1 and CDR2 sequences are SGHVS and FQNEAQ. From the cysteine through the phenylalanine, the CDR3 covers 16 amino acids. Only CDR3 DNA remains: 48 bases, in frame from the first base. The junction shows trimming of 1 base on V and 4 bases on J, and the gene matches do not reach 8 bases of it. The receptor library was made with PCR. The sequencer was an Illumina HiSeq 4000. High-throughput sequencing was used to profile the TCR beta-chain CDR3 region of every patient. Turning to the authors' computational methods: The researchers built a classifier to tell apart papillary thyroid cancer patients with distant metastasis, based on CDR3 differences among clinicopathological groups. The Shannon index was used to assess repertoire diversity, and the Morisita-Horn index was used to assess tumor-blood repertoire similarity. The public sequencing data were trimmed at Q25 with fastp and processed into clonotypes with MiXCR by TCRdb, which kept only in-frame beta chains. The V and J calls, along with clone size, are taken from TCRdb and not from the paper's own processing. Recorded for this sample are about 21,000 clones; around 17% of them occurred a single time. 20% to 25% of the sample lies in the top ten.

This record belongs to a study of metastatic and nonmetastatic thyroid tumors (dated by TCRdb to 2018 to 2020). At the level of the whole study: Repertoires were compared across peripheral blood and tumor or nodule tissue samples from malignant and benign thyroid patients. Results and caveats for the whole study, not just this receptor: In both blood and tumor samples, malignant tumors were reported to have significantly higher TCR beta diversity than benign nodules.

No treatment had been received by any patient before thyroid surgery. Using T-cell receptor beta sequencing, the study looked back at clinical samples from patients collected from about 2011 to 2018. Here the chain combines TRBV7-8 and TRBJ2-7, with 9 junctional bases fitting TRBD2. Source material: blood. The sequence was collected from a male donor with papillary thyroid cancer or a benign thyroid nodule (not recorded which). Some clones in this sample may be carry-over from other donors' samples. The DNA is TGTGCCAGCAGCTTAGTCCCGACTAGCGGACTATACGAGCAGTACTTC. Its product reads: CASSLVPTSGLYEQYF.